This entry features one T cell receptor beta chain sequence. No cognate antigen has been identified for it. Base qualities were left out, and no much larger clone turns up one base away. This specimen's treatment or condition label, per the study, means: approximately 10-day PBMC culture with coronavirus spike peptide pools or control peptides (ViraFEST assay). The ViraFEST assay, used in the study, expanded antigen-specific T cells with peptide pools and then identified the expanded clonotypes through TCR sequencing. The convalescent patients' positive SARS-CoV-2 PCR tests fell between March and December 2020, which was before the Alpha, Beta and Delta variants emerged in the United States. Each well held two million PBMCs cultured with roughly 9.2 ug/ml peptide pools in IMDM containing around 5.5% human AB serum and approximately 10 IU/ml IL-2. On days 3 and 7, half of the culture medium was replaced with fresh IL-2-containing medium. CD4+ T cells were isolated after less than twelve days of culture through negative selection using the EasySep CD4+ T cell isolation kit. Ficoll-Paque Plus gradient centrifugation was used to isolate PBMCs from whole blood, and the isolated PBMCs were then either used fresh or cryopreserved at -140C. In general, triplicate wells were set up for every culture condition.

The CDR3, cysteine through phenylalanine, is 16 amino acids long. Kept here is only the CDR3 DNA, which spans 48 bases and is read in frame from base 1. CDR1 and CDR2, per the germline V gene (reference sequence), are MNHEY and SMNVEV. Here V drops 6 bases and J drops 5 bases, and the junction holds 15 bases not matched to any gene. The sample originates from a study of vaccination and CD4 T cells after COVID-19 (dated 2022 in TCRdb). Study-level background: Convalescent patients had a positive SARS-CoV-2 result on nasal swab PCR, and of these patients, nine had mild disease and one had severe disease. The convalescent cohort comprised six males and four females, including two Hispanic individuals, seven Caucasians, two Asians and one multiracial person. Participants got two doses of the Pfizer-BioNTech BNT162b2 vaccine (n=8) or two doses of the Moderna mRNA-1273 vaccine (n=2). Post-COVID blood samples were collected from convalescent patients a median of around 100 days after diagnosis, with a range of roughly 30 to 170 days. The time from the second vaccine dose to post-vaccine blood sampling had a median of approximately 72 days and ranged from 14 to 241 days. Overlapping spike peptide pools from SARS-CoV-2 and from the common cold coronaviruses HCoV-NL63, HCoV-OC43 and HCoV-229E were used as culture stimuli. Control cultures used a CEFX viral epitope pool as positive control, an HIV-1 Nef peptide pool as negative control, or no peptide. In ten to eleven COVID-19 convalescent patients and a few infection-naive healthy vaccine recipients, researchers compared the spike-specific CD4+ TCR repertoire from before mRNA vaccination with the repertoire from after. Broader findings and caveats from the paper: The median count of SARS-CoV-2-reactive clonotypes went up from 20 to 25 after infection to more than 30 after vaccination, although the change was not significant. Of the vaccine-specific clones in convalescent patients, 304 of 307, or nearly all, reacted only to SARS-CoV-2 spike and did not cross-react with common cold coronaviruses. In convalescent patients, a median around 86% of post-vaccine SARS-CoV-2-reactive clones were detected only after vaccination, suggesting vaccine-specific priming. The number of convalescent patients in the study was relatively small, and the study did not examine early timepoints following natural infection.

Library method: PCR. At the Johns Hopkins FTIC core, DNA from the cultured CD4+ T cells underwent TCR sequencing with the Oncomine TCR Beta short-read assay. The QIAamp micro DNA kit was used to extract genomic DNA from the cultured CD4+ T cells. Oncomine TCR Beta libraries from cultured CD4+ T cells were pooled using unique dual indexes and sequenced on an Illumina iSeq 100. Per the authors' processing: Non-productive sequences were filtered out, and CDR3s that did not start with C, did not end with F or W, or were shorter than 7 amino acids were discarded. The MANAFEST web application was used to identify antigen-specific clonotypes by comparing peptide-stimulated wells against reference wells and other culture wells. For a clone to be called positive, the clone needed an FDR below 0.05, an odds ratio above 5, and a productive frequency above 0.1% in at least two of three replicate wells. Cross-reactive clonotypes were defined as significantly expanded in both SARS-CoV-2 spike wells and at least one common cold coronavirus spike condition. Similarity between CDR3 sequences was evaluated in R version 3.6.1 using Levenshtein distances (stringdist) and unrooted phylogenetic trees (ape). The public reads were quality trimmed at Q25 with fastp and then assembled into clones with MiXCR by TCRdb, keeping productive beta chains. Here each entry gathers all rows of one CDR3 protein and keeps the most common genes and DNA. TCRdb assigned the V and J calls; the authors' analysis was not used. The sample records approximately 15,000 distinct CDR3 sequences, under 50% of which are singletons. Together, the top ten hold roughly 21% of the sample.

This sequence uses TRBV27 and TRBJ1-2; 7 central nucleotides agree with TRBD1. This material consisted of CD4+ T cells from blood, cultured in vitro, taken before SARS-CoV-2 vaccination. The receptor was derived from a human donor who had recovered from COVID-19. Here is the DNA: TGTGCCAGCAGGCGACGGTCTCGGGACAGTCTATATGGCTACACCTTC. This gives the protein CASRRRSRDSLYGYTF.